This TCR beta chain was sequenced in a study of T cells in localized non-small cell lung cancer. Profiling relied on immunoSEQ multiplex PCR, and the TCRdb table lists in-frame clones only, not all of them. The data show 70,000 or so clones, roughly 84% seen once. A word on this clone: Its antigen remains unidentified.

In germline, CDR1 is MNHNS, CDR2 SASEGT. Germline trimming cut 5 bases from V and 8 bases from J; bases unmatched to any gene: 8. CDR3 length: 14 amino acids. Study findings and constraints: Median detection of top 100 tumor clones in adjacent lung was roughly 61 clones. A raised T cell density in blood coincided with lengthier overall survival.

Specimen: peripheral blood, collected before any cancer treatment. V usage is TRBV6-1 and J usage is TRBJ1-2, with 10 bases fitting TRBD1. This TCR was sampled from a female donor aged 60 or older with stage I lung adenocarcinoma. Here the CDR3 reads CASSKLGTGAGYTF. DNA for the CDR3: TGTGCCAGCAGTAAACTAGGGACAGGGGCCGGCTACACCTTC.